This TCR beta chain was documented in a study of patients and donors after allogeneic stem cell transplantation. This clonotype turned up a few times. TCRdb reprocessed the RT-PCR reads with MiXCR, giving one entry per CDR3 protein. Among about 110,000 distinct CDR3 sequences, approximately 40% were seen once, and the ten largest hold around 30%. The sequence was collected from a human donor who was either an allogeneic HSCT recipient or a stem cell or donor lymphocyte infusion donor (not recorded which). It is not recorded whose cells these are; they may come from a transplant donor. Sequences were obtained from blood, either unsorted or a sorted T cell fraction (not recorded which).

CDR3 loop: CASSKKRDRGIMDYGYTF. In DNA, the CDR3 is TGTGCCAGCAGTAAGAAAAGGGACAGGGGCATTATGGACTATGGCTACACCTTC. This chain uses TRBV12-3 or TRBV12-4 with TRBJ1-2, with 10 bases fitting TRBD1. This CDR3 has 18 residues. The V gene end was trimmed by 5 bases and the J gene end by 3 bases; junction bases not matched to a gene: 15.